Sequencing of this T cell receptor beta chain was carried out in a study of beta chain features in type 1 diabetes. This clone came up a few times. The investigators reverse transcribed all of the isolated RNA, so they sequenced expressed TCRB transcripts. Clones were read by immunoSEQ multiplex PCR, and TCRdb kept only the in-frame ones, dropping some. The sample has under 800,000 clones, around 15% seen once. The CDR3 contains 16 residues. With 0 bases removed from V and 3 bases from J, the gap between germline ends came to 11 bases. The germline V gene encodes CDR1 LGHNA and CDR2 YNFKEQ. Sequenced sample: naive CD4+ T cells from blood. The gene calls are TRBV4-2 and TRBJ1-4, with D unresolved. The source is a man between 18 and 35 years old in good health. CDR3 amino acids: CASSQDGGRANEKLFF. DNA for the CDR3: TGTGCCAGCAGCCAAGATGGAGGTCGGGCTAATGAAAAACTGTTTTTT.